This is a list of T cell receptor beta chains from one sample in a study of T cell responses to AZD1222 COVID-19 vaccine. Assay used: immunoSEQ multiplex PCR; TCRdb lists only in-frame clones, some missing. The data hold over 100,000 clones, with just over 85% observed a single time. The material sequenced was peripheral blood, taken on day 0 of AZD1222 vaccination. These receptors all stem from an adult in good health. The CDR3 runs from the conserved cysteine through the conserved F or W. D genes are given only for firm matches. The listing skips clone size in some rows; elsewhere it reads once, few, many or a size class.

clone_size,v_call,d_call,j_call,cdr3_nt,cdr3_aa
-,TRBV5-1,TRBD1,TRBJ1-1,TGCGCCAGCAGCACCCTCCCGGGACAGGGGATTGAAGCTTTCTTT,CASSTLPGQGIEAFF
-,TRBV6-2/TRBV6-3,TRBD2,TRBJ2-2,TGTGCCAGCAGTATTGGCGGGGGCGGGGAGCTGTTTTTT,CASSIGGGGELFF
few,TRBV12-3/TRBV12-4,-,TRBJ1-2,TGTGCCAGCTGGGGAGGGGGCTATGGCTACACCTTC,CASWGGGYGYTF
-,TRBV6-7,-,TRBJ2-7,TGTGCCAGCAGTTACCTTGAACACTTCTCCTACGAGCAGTACTTC,CASSYLEHFSYEQYF
-,TRBV11-2,TRBD2,TRBJ2-2,TGTGCCAGCAGCCGGCCGGGACTACCGAACACCGGGGAGCTGTTTTTT,CASSRPGLPNTGELFF
-,TRBV19,-,TRBJ2-7,TGTGCCAGTAGGGACCCCGGGACACTCCACGAGCAGTACTTC,CASRDPGTLHEQYF
few,TRBV4-3,-,TRBJ1-2,TGCGCCAGCAGCCAAGAGTCGATCCCAGACTATGGCTACACCTTC,CASSQESIPDYGYTF
-,TRBV6-5,-,TRBJ1-5,TGTGCCAGCAGTTACCCGACTCGGGAGCCCCAGCATTTT,CASSYPTREPQHF
few,TRBV4-1,-,TRBJ2-3,TGCGCCAGCAGCCAGCCGGACAGAGATACGCAGTATTTT,CASSQPDRDTQYF
-,TRBV7-2,-,TRBJ1-1,TGTGCCAGCAGCTTGGTGGGGGAGAACACTGAAGCTTTCTTT,CASSLVGENTEAFF
few,TRBV7-9,-,TRBJ2-1,TGTGCCAGCAGCCTGACGGCCGCACAAGTTGAGCAGTTCTTC,CASSLTAAQVEQFF
-,TRBV7-9,TRBD2,TRBJ2-7,TGTGCCAGCAGCTTAGGTCATCTAAAGGCGGGAGGGCGATCCTACGAGCAGTACTTC,CASSLGHLKAGGRSYEQYF
-,TRBV18,-,TRBJ1-6,TGTGCCAGCTCACCAGGAGGGAGCTCCTATAATTCACCCCTCCACTTT,CASSPGGSSYNSPLHF